This TCR beta chain comes out of a study of CD8+ T cells in alopecia areata. Study-wide background: A regimen of oral tofacitinib, 5 to 10 mg twice daily, was given to treated patients. A 6-month period off drug followed tofacitinib, which lasted 6 to 18 months. Findings of the study overall: Sequencing of scalp tissue also captures the resident alphabeta T cells of normal skin. An increase in clonality over normal scalp was evident in lesional scalp, especially alopecia totalis/universalis.

This CDR3 spans 18 amino acids. Germline assignment: CDR1 MDHEN and CDR2 SYDVKM. V lost 4 bases and J lost 5, with 21 bases in between. Note on this clone: The antigen remains undetermined.

Samples from alopecia areata patients were lesional scalp punch biopsies and peripheral blood. Once RNA had been extracted, it was reverse transcribed into cDNA to act as the sequencing template. Sequenced by immunoSEQ multiplex PCR; TCRdb stores in-frame clones only, minus some. The sample records about 14,000 clones, roughly 55% being singletons. The sequencing used skin, collected at week 0. The V gene is TRBV28, the J gene TRBJ1-6; D call uncertain. This TCR came from a human donor with alopecia areata. CDR3 nucleotide sequence: TGTGCCAGCAGTTCCGATTTCAGGTCAGATCAGGATAATTCACCCCTCCACTTT. Translated: CASSSDFRSDQDNSPLHF. Together with reference TRBV28 and TRBJ1-6, the CDR3 gives the full variable domain: DVKVTQSSRYLVKRTGEKVFLECVQDMDHENMFWYRQDPGLGLRLIYFSYDVKMKEKGDIPEGYSVSREKKERFSLILESASTNQTSMYLCASSSDFRSDQDNSPLHFGNGTRLTVT.